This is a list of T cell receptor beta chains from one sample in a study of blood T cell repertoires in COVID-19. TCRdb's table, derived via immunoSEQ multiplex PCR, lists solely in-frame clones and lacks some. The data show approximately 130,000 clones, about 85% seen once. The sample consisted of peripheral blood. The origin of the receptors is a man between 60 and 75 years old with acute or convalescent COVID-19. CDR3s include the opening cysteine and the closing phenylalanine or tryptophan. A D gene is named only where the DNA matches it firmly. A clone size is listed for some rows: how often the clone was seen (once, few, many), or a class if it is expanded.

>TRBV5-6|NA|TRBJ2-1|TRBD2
CASSWTKGGRAGNEQFF
TGTGCCAGCAGCTGGACCAAGGGAGGGAGGGCCGGAAATGAGCAGTTCTTC
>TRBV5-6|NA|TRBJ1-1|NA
CASSLGSGVLGTEAFF
TGTGCCAGCAGCTTGGGATCAGGGGTATTAGGCACTGAAGCTTTCTTT
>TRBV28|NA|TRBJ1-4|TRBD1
CASSVTGGNEKLFF
TGTGCCAGCAGTGTGACAGGGGGCAACGAAAAACTGTTTTTT
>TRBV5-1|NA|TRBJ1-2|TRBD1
CASSLKGTGAGYTF
TGCGCCAGCAGCTTGAAGGGGACAGGCGCGGGCTACACCTTC
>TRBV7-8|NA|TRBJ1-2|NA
CASSLMTVPGYTF
TGTGCCAGCAGCTTAATGACAGTCCCTGGCTACACCTTC
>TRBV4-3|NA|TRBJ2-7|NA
CASSQERAGAYEQYF
TGCGCCAGCAGCCAAGAAAGAGCAGGGGCCTACGAGCAGTACTTC
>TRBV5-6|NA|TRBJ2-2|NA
CASSLGPGPNTGELFF
TGTGCCAGCAGCTTGGGTCCGGGTCCGAACACCGGGGAGCTGTTTTTT
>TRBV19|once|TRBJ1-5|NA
CASSIGQINQPQHF
TGTGCCAGTAGTATCGGACAGATCAATCAGCCCCAGCATTTT
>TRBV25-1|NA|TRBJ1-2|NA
CASSEPAPRDGYGYTF
TGTGCCAGCAGTGAACCGGCCCCCCGGGATGGCTATGGCTACACCTTC
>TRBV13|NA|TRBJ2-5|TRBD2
CASSLLSSGRETQYF
TGTGCCAGCAGCTTACTCTCTAGCGGGAGGGAGACCCAGTACTTC
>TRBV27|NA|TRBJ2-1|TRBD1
CASTTGQGNNEQFF
TGTGCCAGCACGACGGGACAGGGGAACAATGAGCAGTTCTTC
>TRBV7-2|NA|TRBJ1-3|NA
CASSLGFGSSGNTIYF
TGTGCCAGCAGCTTAGGTTTCGGGAGCTCTGGAAACACCATATATTTT
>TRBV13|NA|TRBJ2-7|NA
CASSLRGNPYEQYF
TGTGCCAGCAGCTTACGGGGAAACCCCTACGAGCAGTACTTC
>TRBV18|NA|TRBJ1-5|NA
CASSPVGPGGGSNQPQHF
TGTGCCAGCTCACCAGTCGGGCCGGGGGGAGGTAGCAATCAGCCCCAGCATTTT
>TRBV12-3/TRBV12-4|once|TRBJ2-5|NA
CASSLGGWETQYF
TGTGCCAGCAGTTTAGGGGGCTGGGAGACCCAGTACTTC
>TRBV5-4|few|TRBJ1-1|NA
CASSLERGTEAFF
TGTGCCAGCAGCTTGGAACGGGGGACTGAAGCTTTCTTT
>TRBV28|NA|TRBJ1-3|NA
CASSRYSSSGNTIYF
TGTGCCAGCAGTCGTTACAGCAGCTCTGGAAACACCATATATTTT
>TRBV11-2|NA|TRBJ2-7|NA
CASSPTSKGSYEQYF
TGTGCCAGCAGCCCTACTAGCAAGGGCTCCTACGAGCAGTACTTC
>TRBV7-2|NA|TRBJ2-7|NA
CASSNGIHSYEQYF
TGTGCCAGCAGCAACGGGATCCACTCCTACGAGCAGTACTTC
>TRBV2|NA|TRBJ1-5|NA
CASRGRSNQPQHF
TGTGCCAGCAGGGGCAGGAGCAATCAGCCCCAGCATTTT
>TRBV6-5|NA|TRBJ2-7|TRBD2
CASSYTLAGGPYEQYF
TGTGCCAGCAGTTACACCCTAGCGGGAGGGCCCTACGAGCAGTACTTC
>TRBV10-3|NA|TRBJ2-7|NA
CAIRVEGRYEQYF
TGTGCCATCAGGGTGGAGGGACGCTACGAGCAGTACTTC
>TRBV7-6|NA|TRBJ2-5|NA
CASSLEEWGVQETQYF
TGTGCCAGCAGCTTAGAGGAGTGGGGAGTCCAAGAGACCCAGTACTTC
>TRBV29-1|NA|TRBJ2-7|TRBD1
CSVGGTGSYEQYF
TGCAGCGTTGGAGGGACAGGTTCCTACGAGCAGTACTTC
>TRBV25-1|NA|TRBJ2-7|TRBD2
CASSEWGWGGSYEQYF
TGTGCCAGCAGTGAATGGGGCTGGGGCGGGAGTTACGAGCAGTACTTC
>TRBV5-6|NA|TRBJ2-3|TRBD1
CASSLVGTGVRDTQYF
TGTGCCAGCAGCTTGGTTGGGACAGGGGTGAGGGATACGCAGTATTTT
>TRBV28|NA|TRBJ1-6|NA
CASSFVGAPDSPLHF
TGTGCCAGCAGTTTCGTAGGAGCCCCGGATTCACCCCTCCACTTT
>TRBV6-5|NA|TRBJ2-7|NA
CASSYQRESEQYF
TGTGCCAGCAGTTATCAACGGGAAAGCGAGCAGTACTTC
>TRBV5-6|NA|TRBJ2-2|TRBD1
CASSLEVTGGTGELFF
TGTGCCAGCAGCTTGGAAGTGACAGGGGGAACCGGGGAGCTGTTTTTT
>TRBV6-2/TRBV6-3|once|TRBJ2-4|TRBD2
CASSYSGSSDIQYF
TGTGCCAGCAGTTACAGCGGGAGCAGCGACATTCAGTACTTC
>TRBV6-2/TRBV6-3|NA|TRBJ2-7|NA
CASSYGQHVSEQYF
TGTGCCAGCAGTTACGGACAGCATGTTAGCGAGCAGTACTTC
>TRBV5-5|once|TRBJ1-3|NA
CASSLRQGFDETRGNTIYF
TGTGCCAGCAGCTTGCGCCAGGGCTTTGACGAAACGCGAGGAAACACCATATATTTT
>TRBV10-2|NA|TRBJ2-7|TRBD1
CAISSAGQGFEQYF
TGCGCCATCAGTTCGGCGGGACAGGGTTTCGAGCAGTACTTC
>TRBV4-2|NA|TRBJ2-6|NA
CASSQEWRAGANVLTF
TGTGCCAGCAGCCAAGAGTGGCGGGCTGGGGCCAACGTCCTGACTTTC
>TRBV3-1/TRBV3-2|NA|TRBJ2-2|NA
CASSQRGNTGELFF
TGTGCCAGCAGCCAAAGAGGGAACACCGGGGAGCTGTTTTTT
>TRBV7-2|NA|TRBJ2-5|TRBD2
CASSLMTSGSKKTQYF
TGTGCCAGCAGCTTAATGACTAGCGGGAGTAAAAAGACCCAGTACTTC
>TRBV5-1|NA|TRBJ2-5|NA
CASSLAGGETQYF
TGCGCCAGCAGCTTGGCAGGTGGAGAGACCCAGTACTTC
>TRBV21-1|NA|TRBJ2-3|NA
CASSKDPGVRLAGGPDTQYF
TGTGCCAGCAGCAAAGATCCTGGGGTTCGACTAGCGGGAGGGCCAGATACGCAGTATTTT
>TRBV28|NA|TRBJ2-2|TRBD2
CASSFGREGAGELFF
TGTGCCAGCAGTTTTGGTCGGGAGGGGGCCGGGGAGCTGTTTTTT
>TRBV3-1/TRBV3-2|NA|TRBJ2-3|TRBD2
CASSQESRLAGTTDTQYF
TGTGCCAGCAGCCAAGAATCCCGACTAGCGGGAACGACAGATACGCAGTATTTT
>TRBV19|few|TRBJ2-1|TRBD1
CASSIGRGRSIPYNEQFF
TGTGCCAGTAGTATAGGCAGGGGGCGAAGTATTCCCTACAATGAGCAGTTCTTC
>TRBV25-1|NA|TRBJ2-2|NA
CASRGVRNTGELFF
TGTGCCAGTCGCGGGGTTAGGAACACCGGGGAGCTGTTTTTT
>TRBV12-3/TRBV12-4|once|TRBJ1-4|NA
CASTSGANEKLFF
TGTGCCAGCACCTCCGGGGCTAATGAAAAACTGTTTTTT
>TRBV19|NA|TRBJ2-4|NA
CASTPPGQLAKNIQYF
TGTGCCAGTACCCCCCCCGGACAGCTAGCCAAAAACATTCAGTACTTC
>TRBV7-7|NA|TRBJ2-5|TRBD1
CASSRTGWETQYF
TGTGCTAGCAGCAGGACAGGGTGGGAGACCCAGTACTTC
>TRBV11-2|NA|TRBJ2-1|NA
CASSLEVAEQFF
TGTGCCAGCAGCTTAGAAGTAGCGGAGCAGTTCTTC
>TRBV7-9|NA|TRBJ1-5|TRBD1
CASSRDRNQPQHF
TGTGCCAGCAGCCGGGACAGAAATCAGCCCCAGCATTTT
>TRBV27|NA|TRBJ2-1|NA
CASRRRPSSYNEQFF
TGTGCCAGCAGAAGGCGGCCCAGCTCCTACAATGAGCAGTTCTTC
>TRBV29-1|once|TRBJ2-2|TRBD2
CSAGTRGTGELFF
TGCAGCGCCGGGACTAGAGGAACCGGGGAGCTGTTTTTT
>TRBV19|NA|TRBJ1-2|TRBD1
CASRTGGASGYTF
TGTGCCAGTAGAACAGGGGGCGCGTCGGGCTACACCTTC
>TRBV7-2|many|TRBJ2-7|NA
CASSLGSGPYEQYF
TGTGCCAGCAGCTTAGGCAGCGGACCCTACGAGCAGTACTTC